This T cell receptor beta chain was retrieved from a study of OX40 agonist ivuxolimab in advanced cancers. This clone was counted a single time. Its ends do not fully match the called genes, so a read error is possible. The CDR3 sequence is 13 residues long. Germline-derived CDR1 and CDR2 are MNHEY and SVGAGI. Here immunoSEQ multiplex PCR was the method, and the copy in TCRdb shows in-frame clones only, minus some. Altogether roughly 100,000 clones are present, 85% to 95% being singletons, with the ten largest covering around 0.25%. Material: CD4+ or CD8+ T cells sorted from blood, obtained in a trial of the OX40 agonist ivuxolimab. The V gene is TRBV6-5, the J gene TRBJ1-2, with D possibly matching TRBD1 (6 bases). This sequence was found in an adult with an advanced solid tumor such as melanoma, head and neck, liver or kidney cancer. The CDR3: CASSYSNSRGPSF. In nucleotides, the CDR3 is TGTGCCAGCAGTTACTCGAACTCCAGGGGTCCATCCTTC.